A single sample is the source of the 18 T cell receptor beta chains below, sequenced in a study of T cell changes during pregnancy in multiple sclerosis. TCRdb's copy holds only in-frame clones and misses some; the assay was immunoSEQ multiplex PCR. In the table there are about 53,000 clones, nearly 95% of which are singletons. The sample here was CD4+ T cells from peripheral blood mononuclear cells, taken in the third trimester of pregnancy. Receptors originate from a female donor with multiple sclerosis, enrolled in a pregnancy study.

The chain has TRBV9 and TRBJ2-3; 11 bases agree with TRBD2. The CDR3 loop spans 17 amino acids. V shed 4 bases, J shed 0 bases, and the junction held 7 bases outside the gene matches. The germline V gene encodes CDR1 SGDLS and CDR2 YYNGEE. The CDR3 loop reads CASSFQRTSGSTDTQYF. In DNA, the CDR3 is TGTGCCAGCAGCTTCCAGAGGACTAGCGGGAGCACAGATACGCAGTATTTT.

This chain uses TRBV19 with TRBJ2-1, with TRBD2 matching over 7 bases. J was trimmed by 0 bases and V by 0 bases; bases with no gene match: 2. Germline V gives CDR1 LNHDA, CDR2 SQIVND (reference sequence). CDR3 length: 16 amino acids. The CDR3 reads CASSIETSSSYNEQFF. The DNA of the CDR3 is TGTGCCAGTAGTATAGAGACTAGCTCCTCCTACAATGAGCAGTTCTTC. Complete variable domain (other parts from reference TRBV19 and TRBJ2-1): DGGITQSPKYLFRKEGQNVTLSCEQNLNHDAMYWYRQDPGQGLRLIYYSQIVNDFQKGDIAEGYSVSREKKESFPLTVTSAQKNPTAFYLCASSIETSSSYNEQFFGPGTRLTVL.

The CDR3 DNA reads TGTGCCTGGTTGGGGGACAGGGGTGAAAAACTGTTTTTT. It translates to CAWLGDRGEKLFF. V is TRBV30 and J is TRBJ1-4, with TRBD1 identical over 10 bases. The ends lost 5 bases at V and 7 bases at J; junction bases unmatched: 4. The CDR3 has 13 residues. Germline values: CDR1 GTSNPN, CDR2 SVGIG (reference sequence).

The chain employs TRBV29-1 and TRBJ2-1; unclear D gene. The CDR3 totals 14 residues. The V and J ends lost 3 bases and 0 bases respectively, with 9 bases between them. The V gene's germline CDR1 is SQVTM and CDR2 ANQGSEA. The DNA for the CDR3 is TGCAGCGTTGATGTGGGCCTCTCCTACAATGAGCAGTTCTTC. The encoded protein is CSVDVGLSYNEQFF.

This sequence joins TRBV7-9 and TRBJ1-1; TRBD1 matches 7 bases. The CDR3 is 16 amino acids. CDR1 SEHNR and CDR2 FQNEAQ come from the germline V gene (reference sequence). The V segment lost 5 bases and the J segment 2 bases; nucleotides outside the gene matches: 11. For the CDR3, the DNA is TGTGCCAGCAGCATGCGACAGGGATTCCTAAACACTGAAGCTTTCTTT. Protein: CASSMRQGFLNTEAFF.

The chain's CDR3 is CASSIGSLAGGIPHTQYF. The DNA of the CDR3 is TGTGCCAGTAGTATAGGTTCCCTAGCGGGGGGAATACCCCATACGCAGTATTTT. This chain connects TRBV19 to TRBJ2-3; 11 nucleotides match TRBD2. Unmatched junction bases numbered 13, after V lost 1 base and J lost 7 bases. Germline assignment: CDR1 LNHDA and CDR2 SQIVND (reference sequence). The CDR3 sequence is 18 residues long.

This clone has more than one count but fewer than ten. The gene calls are TRBV14 and TRBJ2-7; TRBD1 matches at 10 bases. The V and J ends lost 8 bases and 3 bases, in that order; junction bases with no gene match: 7. CDR1 SGHDN and CDR2 FVKESK come from the germline V gene. The CDR3 consists of 14 residues. CDR3 amino acids: CASRPGTGVYEQYF. The CDR3 DNA reads TGTGCCAGCCGTCCCGGGACAGGGGTCTACGAGCAGTACTTC.

The chain uses TRBV21-1 and TRBJ1-6. TRBV21-1 is a recognized pseudogene. CDR3 length: 16 amino acids. The CDR3 reads CASSDGGGSDNSPLHF. Written as DNA, the CDR3 is TGTGCCAGCAGCGATGGGGGGGGGAGCGATAATTCACCCCTCCACTTT.

The rearrangement joins TRBV7-8 to TRBJ2-4; TRBD2 is a possible D gene (5 bases). CDR3 length: 18 residues. Trimming shortened V by 0 bases and J by 0 bases, and 15 bases separated the two germline ends. Germline V lookup: CDR1 SGHVS, CDR2 FQNEAQ. This chain's CDR3 is CASSLAVGIIKAKNIQYF. The CDR3 region has the DNA TGTGCCAGCAGCTTAGCAGTCGGGATAATCAAAGCCAAAAACATTCAGTACTTC.

This clone was seen only once. The chain is built from TRBV23-1 and TRBJ2-1, with D uncertain. TRBV23-1 is assigned to the ORF class and has an uncertain function. The CDR3 sequence is 13 residues long. V was pared by 0 bases and J by 7 bases, with 7 bases between. CDR3 protein: CASSQSGENEQFF. The CDR3 DNA follows: TGCGCCAGCAGTCAATCGGGCGAGAATGAGCAGTTCTTC.

The J gene is TRBJ2-1, the V gene TRBV27, with 15 bases lining up with TRBD2. V was pared by 4 bases and J by 9 bases, with 4 bases of the junction left unmatched. Germline CDR1 is MNHEY and CDR2 is SMNVEV (reference sequence). This CDR3 contains 15 residues. CDR3 nucleotides: TGTGCCAGCAGTTGGACTAGCGGGGGGGCCGGTGAGCAGTTCTTC. Translating gives CASSWTSGGAGEQFF.

The V gene is TRBV7-3, the J gene TRBJ2-1; 8 bases are shared with TRBD1. The CDR3 spans 16 residues. The junction had 9 bases not matched to a gene; V was cut back by 2 bases and J by 6 bases. CDR1 SGHTA and CDR2 FQGTGA come from the germline V gene. CDR3 amino acids: CASSLLGQGKINEQFF. The CDR3 DNA is TGTGCCAGCAGCTTACTAGGACAGGGTAAAATCAATGAGCAGTTCTTC.

The chain uses TRBV5-1 and TRBJ2-3; TRBD2 aligns across 7 bases. Germline lookup yields CDR1 SGHRS and CDR2 YFSETQ. This CDR3 comprises 12 residues. With V trimmed by 4 bases and J by 6 bases, 2 bases remained unmatched. CDR3 DNA: TGCGCCAGCAGCCCGCGGGGGGATACGCAGTATTTT. Protein product: CASSPRGDTQYF.

This chain links TRBV7-3 with TRBJ1-1; a weak D match, TRBD1 (6 bases). Germline CDR1 reads SGHTA; CDR2 reads FQGTGA. The CDR3 covers 20 residues. Trimming cost V 2 bases and J 0 bases, with 25 bases left between them. The CDR3 sequence: CASSLSSWVQGKGLNTEAFF. Here the CDR3 DNA reads TGTGCCAGCAGCTTATCATCGTGGGTCCAGGGGAAGGGGCTGAACACTGAAGCTTTCTTT.

The genes are TRBV6-5 and TRBJ1-2, with TRBD1 identical over 8 bases. Germline V gives CDR1 MNHEY, CDR2 SVGAGI. This CDR3 has 14 residues. V was clipped by 1 base and J by 5 bases; unmatched bases: 3. The CDR3 here is CASSYYRGNYGYTF. The CDR3 nucleotides are TGTGCCAGCAGTTACTACAGGGGGAATTATGGCTACACCTTC.

This clone was counted a few times. V and J are TRBV6-5 and TRBJ1-1; the D gene is possibly TRBD1 (5 bases). Trimming pared 6 bases from V and 7 bases from J, leaving 18 bases between. Germline CDR1 MNHEY, CDR2 SVGAGI. There are 14 residues in the CDR3. The CDR3 region is CASRPRWGDGEAFF. DNA of the CDR3: TGTGCCAGCAGACCACGGTGGGGGGACGGTGAAGCTTTCTTT.

The rearrangement links TRBV5-1 to TRBJ2-1; 11 nucleotides align to TRBD2. Germline values: CDR1 SGHRS, CDR2 YFSETQ. J gave up 2 bases and V 0 bases, and 4 bases lay outside the gene matches. The CDR3 has 17 amino acids. The CDR3 DNA sequence: TGCGCCAGCAGCTTGGGCCTACTAGCGGGGGCCTACAATGAGCAGTTCTTC. This encodes CASSLGLLAGAYNEQFF.

The V and J genes are TRBV14 and TRBJ1-2; no clear D. Trimming removed 4 bases from V and 3 bases from J, with 9 bases in between. The CDR3 is made up of 13 amino acids. Per germline, CDR1 SGHDN and CDR2 FVKESK. In nucleotides, the CDR3 is TGTGCCAGCAGCCGTGGCCTCTACTATGGCTACACCTTC. Its translation is CASSRGLYYGYTF.